This TCR beta chain was sequenced for a study of blood T cells in healthy people across ages. A second PCR of 7 to 11 cycles used a sample-barcoded 5' primer and a J-beta primer mix. TCRdb recomputed calls from the 5' RACE reads with MiXCR, one row per CDR3 protein. The top ten clones hold about 11% of a sample with about 1.6 million distinct CDR3 sequences, 30% to 35% of them seen once. It was around 9 milliliters of peripheral blood that were drawn from each donor. The CDR3 loop spans 15 amino acids. The V end lost 7 bases, the J end lost 3 bases, and 15 bases lay between the germline ends. Germline CDR1 reads PRHDT; CDR2 reads FYEKMQ (reference sequence).

Sequencing input: blood. This rearrangement joins TRBV13 to TRBJ1-4, with D perhaps matching TRBD1 (5 bases). The sequence came from a woman aged 25-40 years in good health. CDR3 residues: CASTIGVGANEKLFF. For the CDR3, the DNA is TGTGCCAGCACCATAGGGGTAGGCGCTAATGAAAAACTGTTTTTT.